What follows is one T cell receptor beta chain and its context. Its antigen is currently unknown. PCR involved 60 Vbeta and 13 Jbeta primers. Sequencing was performed with immunoSEQ multiplex PCR; in TCRdb, only in-frame clones are kept and a portion is missing. The repertoire holds under 150,000 clones, with 70% to 80% as singletons. The data originate from a study of cytomegalovirus exposure and HLA in healthy donors. Germline loops: CDR1 SGHNT, CDR2 YYREEE (reference sequence). Trimming removed 0 bases at V and 2 bases at J, with 9 bases between. The length of the CDR3 is 15 residues. The study, taken as a whole, reports: As confirmed in vitro, a few CMV-associated chains were specific for CMV antigens. Relative to equally common others, HLA-associated TCR beta chains showed greater clonal expansion in a later analysis. Accurate predictions that matched the HLA-A and HLA-B alleles of most subjects were reportedly made from TCR beta sequences.

These donors counted as nominally healthy when sampled, but unrecorded immune exposures were likely. This chain links TRBV5-4 with TRBJ2-1, with D possibly TRBD2 on 5 matching bases. The sequence came from a woman aged 40 to 49 in good health and CMV-seropositive. Material for sequencing was PBMCs. The CDR3: CASSLGLAAYNEQFF. CDR3 nucleotides: TGTGCCAGCAGCTTGGGGCTAGCCGCCTACAATGAGCAGTTCTTC.